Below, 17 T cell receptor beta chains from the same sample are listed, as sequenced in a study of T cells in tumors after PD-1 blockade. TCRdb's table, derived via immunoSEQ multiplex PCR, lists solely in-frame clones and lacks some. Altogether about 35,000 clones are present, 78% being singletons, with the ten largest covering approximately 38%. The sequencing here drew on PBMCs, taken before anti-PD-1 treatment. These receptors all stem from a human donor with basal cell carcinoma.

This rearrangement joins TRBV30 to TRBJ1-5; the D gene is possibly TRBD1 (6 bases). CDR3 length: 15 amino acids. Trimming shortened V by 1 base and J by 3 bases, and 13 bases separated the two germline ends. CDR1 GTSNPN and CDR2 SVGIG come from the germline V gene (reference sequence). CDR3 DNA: TGTGCCTGGAGTGAGGCACAGGGAATCAATCAGCCCCAGCATTTT. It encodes CAWSEAQGINQPQHF. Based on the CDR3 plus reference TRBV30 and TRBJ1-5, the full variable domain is SQTIHQWPATLVQPVGSPLSLECTVEGTSNPNLYWYRQAAGRGLQLLFYSVGIGQISSEVPQNLSASRPQDRQFILSSKKLLLSDSGFYLCAWSEAQGINQPQHFGDGTRLSIL.

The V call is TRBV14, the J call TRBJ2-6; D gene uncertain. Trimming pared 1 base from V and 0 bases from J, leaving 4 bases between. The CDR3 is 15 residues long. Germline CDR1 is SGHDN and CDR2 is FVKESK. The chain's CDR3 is CASSQVGSGANVLTF. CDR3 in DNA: TGTGCCAGCAGCCAAGTGGGCTCTGGGGCCAACGTCCTGACTTTC.

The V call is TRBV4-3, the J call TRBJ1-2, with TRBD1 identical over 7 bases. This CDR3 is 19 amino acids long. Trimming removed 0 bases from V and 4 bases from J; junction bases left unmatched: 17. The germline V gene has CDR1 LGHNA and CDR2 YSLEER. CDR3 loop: CASSQDLVGRGEFLYGYTF. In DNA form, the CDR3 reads TGCGCCAGCAGCCAAGATCTGGTGGGCAGGGGGGAATTTCTCTATGGCTACACCTTC.

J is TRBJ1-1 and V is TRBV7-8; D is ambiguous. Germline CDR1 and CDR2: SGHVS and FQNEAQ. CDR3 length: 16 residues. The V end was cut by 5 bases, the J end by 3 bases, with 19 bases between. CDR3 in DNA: TGTGCCAGCAGCCCCTCCTACCTGGGCAGATACACTGAAGCTTTCTTT. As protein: CASSPSYLGRYTEAFF.

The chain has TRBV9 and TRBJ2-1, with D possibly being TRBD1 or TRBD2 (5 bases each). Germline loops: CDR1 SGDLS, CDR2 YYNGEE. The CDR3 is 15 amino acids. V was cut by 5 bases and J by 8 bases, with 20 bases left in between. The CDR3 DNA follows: TGTGCCAGCAGACTGGATGGGGACCCCTCCGATGAGCAGTTCTTC. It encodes CASRLDGDPSDEQFF.

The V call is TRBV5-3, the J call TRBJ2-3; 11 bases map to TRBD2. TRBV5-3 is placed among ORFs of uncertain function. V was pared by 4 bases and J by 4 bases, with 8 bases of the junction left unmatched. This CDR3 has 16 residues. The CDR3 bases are TGTGCCAGAAGCCCATTAGCGGGGGGGCAGTCAGATACGCAGTATTTT. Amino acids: CARSPLAGGQSDTQYF.

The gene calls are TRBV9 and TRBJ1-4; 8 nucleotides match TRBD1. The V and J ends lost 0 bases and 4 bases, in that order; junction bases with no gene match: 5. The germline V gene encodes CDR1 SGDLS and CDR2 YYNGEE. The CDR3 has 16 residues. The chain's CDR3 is CASSVAGQGGNEKLFF. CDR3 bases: TGTGCCAGCAGCGTAGCCGGACAGGGAGGTAATGAAAAACTGTTTTTT.

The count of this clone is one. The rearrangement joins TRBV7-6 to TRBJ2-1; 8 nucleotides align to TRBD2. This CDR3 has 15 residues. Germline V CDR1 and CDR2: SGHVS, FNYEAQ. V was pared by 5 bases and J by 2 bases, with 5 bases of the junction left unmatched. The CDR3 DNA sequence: TGTGCCAGCAGCAATAGCGGGACTGCCTACAATGAGCAGTTCTTC. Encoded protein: CASSNSGTAYNEQFF.

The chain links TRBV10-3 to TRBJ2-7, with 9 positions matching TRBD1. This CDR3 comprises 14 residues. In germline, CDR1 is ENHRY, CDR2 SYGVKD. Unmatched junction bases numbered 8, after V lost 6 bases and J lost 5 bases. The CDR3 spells CAISGGDRAHEQYF. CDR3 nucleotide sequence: TGTGCCATCAGCGGAGGGGACAGGGCCCACGAGCAGTACTTC.

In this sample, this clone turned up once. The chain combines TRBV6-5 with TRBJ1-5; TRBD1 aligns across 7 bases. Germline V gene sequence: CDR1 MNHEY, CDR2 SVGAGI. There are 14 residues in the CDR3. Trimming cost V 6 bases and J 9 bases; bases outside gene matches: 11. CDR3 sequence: CASSTQGSPRPQHF. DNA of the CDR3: TGTGCCAGCAGCACACAGGGGTCCCCAAGGCCCCAGCATTTT.

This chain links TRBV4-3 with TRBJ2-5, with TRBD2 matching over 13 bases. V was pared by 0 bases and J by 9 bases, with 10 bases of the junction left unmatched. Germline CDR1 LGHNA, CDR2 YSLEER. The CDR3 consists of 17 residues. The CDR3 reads CASSQELPTSGGAPQYF. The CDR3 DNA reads TGCGCCAGCAGCCAAGAGCTCCCCACTAGCGGGGGGGCCCCCCAGTACTTC.

CDR3 region: CATKGQGTDTQYF. The CDR3 DNA reads as TGTGCCACCAAGGGACAGGGGACAGATACGCAGTATTTT. The V and J genes are TRBV24-1 and TRBJ2-3; 10 positions match TRBD1. This CDR3 is 13 amino acids long. From germline, CDR1 is KGHDR and CDR2 SFDVKD. Unmatched junction bases numbered 1, after V lost 8 bases and J lost 3 bases.

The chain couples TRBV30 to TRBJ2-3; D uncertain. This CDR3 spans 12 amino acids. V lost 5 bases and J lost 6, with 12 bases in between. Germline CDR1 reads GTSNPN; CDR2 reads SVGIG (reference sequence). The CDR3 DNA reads TGTGCCTGGGGGCTGGGGTCCGATACGCAGTATTTT. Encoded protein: CAWGLGSDTQYF.

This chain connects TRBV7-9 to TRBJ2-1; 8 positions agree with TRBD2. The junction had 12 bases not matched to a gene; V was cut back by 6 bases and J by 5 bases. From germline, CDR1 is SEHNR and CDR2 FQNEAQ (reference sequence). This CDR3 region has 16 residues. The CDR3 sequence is CASSPRSLAGDNEQFF. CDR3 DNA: TGTGCCAGCAGTCCTAGGAGCCTAGCGGGCGACAATGAGCAGTTCTTC.

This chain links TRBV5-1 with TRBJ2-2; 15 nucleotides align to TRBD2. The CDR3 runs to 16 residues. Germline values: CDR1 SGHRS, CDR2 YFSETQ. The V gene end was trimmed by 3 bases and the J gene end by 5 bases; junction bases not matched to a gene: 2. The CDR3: CASSSGLAGGTGELFF. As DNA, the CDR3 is TGCGCCAGCAGCTCGGGACTAGCGGGGGGAACCGGGGAGCTGTTTTTT.

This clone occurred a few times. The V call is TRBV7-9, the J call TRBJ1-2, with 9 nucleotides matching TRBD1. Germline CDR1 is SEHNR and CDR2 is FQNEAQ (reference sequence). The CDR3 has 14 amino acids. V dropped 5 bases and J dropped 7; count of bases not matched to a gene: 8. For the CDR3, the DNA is TGTGCCAGCAGCCTCCTACAGGGGGCGCGTGGCTACACCTTC. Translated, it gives CASSLLQGARGYTF.

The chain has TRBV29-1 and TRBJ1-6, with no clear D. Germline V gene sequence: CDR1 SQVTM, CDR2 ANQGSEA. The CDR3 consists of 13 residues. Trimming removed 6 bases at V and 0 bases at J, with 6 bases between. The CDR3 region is CSVTSSYNSPLHF. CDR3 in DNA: TGCAGCGTGACTAGCTCCTATAATTCACCCCTCCACTTT.